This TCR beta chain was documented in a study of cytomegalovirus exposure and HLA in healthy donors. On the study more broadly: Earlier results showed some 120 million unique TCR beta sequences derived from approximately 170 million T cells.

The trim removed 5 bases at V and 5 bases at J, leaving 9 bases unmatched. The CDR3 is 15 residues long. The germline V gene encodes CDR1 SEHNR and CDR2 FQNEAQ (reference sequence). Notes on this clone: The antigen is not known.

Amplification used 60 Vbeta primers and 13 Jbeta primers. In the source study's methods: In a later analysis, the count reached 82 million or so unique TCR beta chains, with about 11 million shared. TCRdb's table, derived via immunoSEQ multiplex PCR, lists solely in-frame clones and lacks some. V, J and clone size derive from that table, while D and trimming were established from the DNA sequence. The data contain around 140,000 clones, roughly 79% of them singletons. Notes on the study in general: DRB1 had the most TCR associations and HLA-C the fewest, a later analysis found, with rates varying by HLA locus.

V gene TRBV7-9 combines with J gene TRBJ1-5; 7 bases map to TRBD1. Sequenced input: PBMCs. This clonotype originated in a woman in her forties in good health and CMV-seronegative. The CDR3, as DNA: TGTGCCAGCAGCCGGGGGACAGATGGGGATCAGCCCCAGCATTTT. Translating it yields CASSRGTDGDQPQHF. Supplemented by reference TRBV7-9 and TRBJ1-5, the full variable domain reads DTGVSQNPRHKITKRGQNVTFRCDPISEHNRLYWYRQTLGQGPEFLTYFQNEAQLEKSRLLSDRFSAERPKGSFSTLEIQRTEQGDSAMYLCASSRGTDGDQPQHFGDGTRLSIL.